These 19 T cell receptor beta chains came from one sample sequenced in a study of neurological immune-mediated disorders. TCRdb passed the 5' RACE reads through MiXCR, listing each CDR3 protein once. The sample yields about 59,000 distinct CDR3 sequences, over 9.5% seen once. The sequencing input was PBMCs. All receptors come from a woman aged 55-69 years with HTLV-1-associated myelopathy (HAM/TSP).

This clonotype showed up many times. The V call is TRBV20-1, the J call TRBJ2-1; 13 bases map to TRBD2. CDR3 length: 15 residues. Germline trimming cut 4 bases from V and 8 bases from J; bases unmatched to any gene: 8. Per the germline V gene, CDR1 is DFQATT and CDR2 is SNEGSKA (reference sequence). In DNA form, the CDR3 reads TGCAGTGCTAACCTCGGGACTAGCGGGATTTATGAGCAGTTCTTC. It codes for CSANLGTSGIYEQFF.

This clonotype was recorded many times. The chain couples TRBV20-1 to TRBJ1-6, with 9 bases that match TRBD1. The CDR3 spans 14 residues. V lost 3 bases to trimming and J lost 6 bases; unmatched junction nucleotides: 3. CDR1 and CDR2 from the germline V gene are DFQATT and SNEGSKA (reference sequence). In DNA, the CDR3 is TGCAGTGCTAGGGGACAGGGAGTTAATTCACCCCTCCACTTT. Translated: CSARGQGVNSPLHF.

Of note for this clonotype: This clone may be a read error of a much larger clone one base away. The chain combines TRBV5-1 with TRBJ2-1; TRBD2 matches 7 bases. Germline loops: CDR1 SGHRS, CDR2 YFSETQ. The CDR3 spans 15 residues. The junction had 3 bases not matched to a gene; V was cut back by 0 bases and J by 3 bases. The DNA of the CDR3 is TGCGCCAGCAGCTTGGTGGCGGGAGACTACAATGAGCAGTTCTTC. Its translation is CASSLVAGDYNEQFF.

The chain couples TRBV7-6 to TRBJ1-1; the D gene is possibly TRBD1 (6 bases). This CDR3 region has 14 residues. V was clipped by 0 bases and J by 4 bases, with 9 bases between them. The V gene's germline CDR1 is SGHVS and CDR2 FNYEAQ. CDR3: CASSLARRGTEAFF. CDR3 DNA: TGTGCCAGCAGCTTAGCTCGCAGGGGCACTGAAGCTTTCTTT.

This clonotype was counted ten times or more. The gene calls are TRBV9 and TRBJ2-3, with TRBD1 as a possible D gene (6 bases). This CDR3 has 14 residues. Trimming removed 4 bases from V and 5 bases from J, with 14 bases in between. The germline V gene has CDR1 SGDLS and CDR2 YYNGEE. The CDR3 loop reads CASSPRLQGDTQYF. The CDR3 coding sequence is TGTGCCAGCAGCCCCCGACTACAGGGAGATACGCAGTATTTT.

This clonotype was counted ten times or more. The chain employs TRBV5-1 and TRBJ2-1; TRBD1 agrees at 11 bases. V lost 0 bases and J lost 7; bases outside the gene matches: 3. The germline V gene encodes CDR1 SGHRS and CDR2 YFSETQ. This CDR3 has 15 amino acids. This CDR3 is CASSLEGTGGNEQFF. CDR3 in DNA: TGCGCCAGCAGCTTGGAAGGGACAGGGGGTAATGAGCAGTTCTTC.

This clonotype was seen ten or more times. The J gene is TRBJ2-5, the V gene TRBV20-1; D not certain. V dropped 5 bases and J dropped 2 bases, with 9 bases sitting between them. The length of the CDR3 is 12 residues. Germline loops: CDR1 DFQATT, CDR2 SNEGSKA (reference sequence). CDR3: CSARSMQETQYF. CDR3 nucleotides: TGCAGTGCTCGATCGATGCAAGAGACCCAGTACTTC.

This clonotype was counted at least ten times. The J gene is TRBJ2-7, the V gene TRBV27; 8 bases map to TRBD1. Losses at the gene ends were 3 bases for V and 3 bases for J; bases not matched to a gene: 7. This CDR3 contains 15 residues. The germline V gene encodes CDR1 MNHEY and CDR2 SMNVEV (reference sequence). CDR3 sequence (DNA): TGTGCCAGCAGTTTGGCGGCAGGGGGCAACTACGAGCAGTACTTC. The encoded protein is CASSLAAGGNYEQYF.

This clonotype occurred once. The rearrangement uses TRBV4-1 and TRBJ2-7; possible D gene TRBD2, 5 bases. Germline CDR1 and CDR2: MGHRA and YSYEKL. V was cut by 1 base and J by 3 bases, with 10 bases left in between. This CDR3 has 14 residues. The CDR3 DNA reads TGCGCCAGCAGCCAAGCTGAGGGTTACTACGAGCAGTACTTC. The encoded protein is CASSQAEGYYEQYF.

This clonotype was detected ten times or more. This sequence joins TRBV7-2 and TRBJ1-1; D is perhaps TRBD1 (5 bases). V lost 3 bases, J lost 5 bases, and 13 bases lay in between. Germline assignment: CDR1 SGHTA and CDR2 FQGNSA. There are 14 residues in the CDR3. The CDR3 region is CASSLYGQGTEAFF. For the CDR3, the DNA is TGTGCCAGCAGCTTGTATGGGCAGGGTACTGAAGCTTTCTTT.

The table lists this clonotype with many counts. The gene calls are TRBV12-3 or TRBV12-4 and TRBJ2-7; D call uncertain. The length of the CDR3 is 12 residues. The ends were cut back, 2 bases at V and 7 bases at J, with 9 bases in the middle. In nucleotides, the CDR3 is TGTGCCAGCAGTTTATCGGGTGAAGAGCAGTACTTC. Amino acids: CASSLSGEEQYF.

The sample holds many counts of this clonotype. The gene calls are TRBV20-1 and TRBJ2-1, with D perhaps TRBD1 (6 bases). This CDR3 spans 14 amino acids. CDR1 and CDR2 (germline): DFQATT, SNEGSKA (reference sequence). Trimming took 0 bases from V and 7 from J, leaving 13 bases between them. CDR3 DNA: TGCAGTGCTAGAGATACAGGGACGAGGAATGAGCAGTTCTTC. Translation gives CSARDTGTRNEQFF.

This clonotype was recorded many times. The rearrangement joins TRBV27 to TRBJ2-4; the D gene could be TRBD1 or TRBD2 (5 bases each). V was shortened by 5 bases and J by 2 bases, with 10 bases between the two germline ends. This CDR3 is 14 amino acids long. CDR1 MNHEY and CDR2 SMNVEV come from the germline V gene (reference sequence). This CDR3 reads CASSRRDPKNIQYF. CDR3 sequence (DNA): TGTGCCAGCAGTCGCCGGGACCCCAAAAACATTCAGTACTTC.

The chain couples TRBV11-2 to TRBJ1-1; 7 bases line up with TRBD1. The trim removed 3 bases at V and 4 bases at J, leaving 17 bases unmatched. The CDR3 totals 18 residues. CDR1 and CDR2 from the germline V gene are SGHAT and FQNNGV. CDR3 loop: CASSLVGGVGSGGTEAFF. CDR3 coding DNA: TGTGCCAGCAGCTTGGTTGGAGGAGTGGGATCAGGGGGCACTGAAGCTTTCTTT.

The table lists this clonotype with many counts. V is TRBV28 and J is TRBJ1-2, with D possibly being TRBD1 (6 bases). This CDR3 spans 16 amino acids. Trimming removed 3 bases at V and 0 bases at J, with 14 bases between. Germline CDR1 reads MDHEN; CDR2 reads SYDVKM. This CDR3 reads CASSFWQGLPNYGYTF. The CDR3 coding sequence is TGTGCCAGCAGTTTTTGGCAGGGGTTGCCTAACTATGGCTACACCTTC.

This clonotype was picked up many times. The V and J genes are TRBV5-1 and TRBJ2-2; 8 nucleotides line up with TRBD1. The CDR3 loop spans 15 amino acids. Germline assignment: CDR1 SGHRS and CDR2 YFSETQ. Unmatched junction bases numbered 8, after V lost 4 bases and J lost 6 bases. CDR3 coding DNA: TGCGCCAGCAGCCGGGGACAGGAAGGCGCCGGGGAGCTGTTTTTT. Translation: CASSRGQEGAGELFF. Supplemented by reference TRBV5-1 and TRBJ2-2, the full variable domain reads KAGVTQTPRYLIKTRGQQVTLSCSPISGHRSVSWYQQTPGQGLQFLFEYFSETQRNKGNFPGRFSGRQFSNSRSEMNVSTLELGDSALYLCASSRGQEGAGELFFGEGSRLTVL.

This clonotype was detected many times. V is TRBV20-1 and J is TRBJ1-5, with 9 bases matching TRBD1. The CDR3 loop spans 14 amino acids. The J segment lost 7 bases and the V segment lost 2 bases, leaving 6 bases of the junction unmatched. The germline V gene encodes CDR1 DFQATT and CDR2 SNEGSKA (reference sequence). The CDR3 region has the DNA TGCAGTGCTAGAAGGGACAGGGATTCGCAGCCCCAGCATTTT. Its translation: CSARRDRDSQPQHF.

This clonotype appeared many times. The gene calls are TRBV12-3 or TRBV12-4 and TRBJ2-7, with D tentatively TRBD2 (6 bases). The CDR3 totals 15 residues. V shed 3 bases and J shed 5 bases, with 17 bases lying between them. CDR3 residues: CASSFFRALANEQYF. CDR3 DNA sequence: TGTGCCAGCAGTTTTTTCCGTGCACTAGCTAACGAGCAGTACTTC.

Regarding this clonotype: Germline and junction disagree at one end, which may indicate a read error. This chain connects TRBV4-1 to TRBJ2-7, with TRBD2 identical over 12 bases. There are 15 residues in the CDR3. Germline V gene sequence: CDR1 MGHRA, CDR2 YSYEKL. CDR3 sequence (DNA): TGCGCCAACAGCCCCATGACTAGCGGGAGCCACGAGCAGTACTTC. It codes for CANSPMTSGSHEQYF.